The entry below describes one T cell receptor (beta chain). The same CDR3 can be traced to other DNA sequences in this sample. The data are from a study of blood T cell repertoires in COVID-19. Whole-study context: Sources were T cells, B-cell-depleted T cells, or PBMCs; the material itself was cDNA or gDNA.

This CDR3 spans 13 amino acids. Germline V gene lookup returns CDR1 SGHRS and CDR2 YFSETQ. The germline V and J ends were trimmed by 0 bases and 5 bases, with 8 bases remaining between them. The data were produced by immunoSEQ multiplex PCR, yet TCRdb's version contains in-frame clones alone and is incomplete. Counted here are some 500,000 clones, about 89% occurring once; the ten biggest clones make up about 8%. V usage is TRBV5-1 and J usage is TRBJ1-1; D might be TRBD1 (6 bases). The sequenced sample consisted of peripheral blood. The TCR comes from a woman in her forties or fifties with COVID-19, enrolled during active disease. This CDR3 reads CASSLVRGTEAFF. The CDR3 DNA reads as TGCGCCAGCAGCTTGGTTAGGGGGACTGAAGCTTTCTTT.